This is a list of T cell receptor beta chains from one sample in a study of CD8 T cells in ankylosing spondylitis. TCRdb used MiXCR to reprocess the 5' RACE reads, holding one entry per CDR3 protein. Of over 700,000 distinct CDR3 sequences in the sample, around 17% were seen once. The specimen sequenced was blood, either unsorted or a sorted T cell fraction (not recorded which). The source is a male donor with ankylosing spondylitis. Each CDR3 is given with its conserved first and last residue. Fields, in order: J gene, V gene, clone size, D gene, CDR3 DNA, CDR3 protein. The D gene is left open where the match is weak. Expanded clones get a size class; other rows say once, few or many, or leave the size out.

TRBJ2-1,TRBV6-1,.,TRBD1,TGTGCCAGCAGAAACGCGGACAGGGTCGGTAATGAGCAGTTCTTC,CASRNADRVGNEQFF
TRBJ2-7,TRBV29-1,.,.,TGCAGCGTTGAAATGGGAGGGGGTAGCTACGAGCAGTACTTC,CSVEMGGGSYEQYF
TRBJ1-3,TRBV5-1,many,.,TGCGCCAGCAGCTTGGGTCAAGGACACCTCAACACCATATATTTT,CASSLGQGHLNTIYF
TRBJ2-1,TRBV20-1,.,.,TGCAGTGCTAGAGTAGGCGGAGGGGCGAATGAGCAGTTCTTC,CSARVGGGANEQFF
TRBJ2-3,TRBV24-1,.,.,TGTGCCACCAGTGACACGACTAGACCAGATACGCAGTATTTT,CATSDTTRPDTQYF
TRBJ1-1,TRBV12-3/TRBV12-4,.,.,TGTGCCAGCAGTTTAGGGGCAGGGCAGGGCACTGAAGCTTTCTTT,CASSLGAGQGTEAFF
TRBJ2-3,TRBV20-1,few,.,TGCAGTGCTGGGTTCCAAGGGGGCACAGATACGCAGTATTTT,CSAGFQGGTDTQYF
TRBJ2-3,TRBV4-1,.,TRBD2,TGCGCCAGCAGCCAAGGTTCTAGCGGGATTTGGGATACGCAGTATTTT,CASSQGSSGIWDTQYF
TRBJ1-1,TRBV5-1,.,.,TGCGCCAGCAGCCAGGACGGGGTATCAGACACACAAGACCCAACTGAAGCTTTCTTT,CASSQDGVSDTQDPTEAFF
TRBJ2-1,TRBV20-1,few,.,TGCAGTGCCCCCCTCCCGCGGGGGCACAATGAGCAGTTCTTC,CSAPLPRGHNEQFF
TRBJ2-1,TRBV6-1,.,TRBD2,TGTGCCAGCAGTCCCTCTAGCGGGAGGGTGAATGAGCAGTTCTTC,CASSPSSGRVNEQFF
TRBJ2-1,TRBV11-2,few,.,TGTGCCAGCAGCTTAGGGGCTACCCTGTGGAGCTCCTACAATGAGCAGTTCTTC,CASSLGATLWSSYNEQFF
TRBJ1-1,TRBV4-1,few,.,TGCGCCAGCAGCCAAGACGGGAGTTGGGGGGGCACTGAAGCTTTCTTT,CASSQDGSWGGTEAFF
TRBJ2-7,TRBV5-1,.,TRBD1,TGCGCCAGCAGCGCCCGGGACAGGGGGTTCTACGAGCAGTACTTC,CASSARDRGFYEQYF
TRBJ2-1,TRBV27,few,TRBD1,TGTGCCAGCAGTTTATCTTGGGACAGGGTCTACAATGAGCAGTTCTTC,CASSLSWDRVYNEQFF
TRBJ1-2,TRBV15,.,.,TGTGCCACCAGCCTTCCGGGACAAAACTATGGCTACACCTTC,CATSLPGQNYGYTF
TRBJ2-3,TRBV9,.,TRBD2,TGTGCCAGCAGCCGAGGGAGCGGGGGCACAGATACGCAGTATTTT,CASSRGSGGTDTQYF
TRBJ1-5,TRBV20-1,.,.,TGCAGTGCTAGAGAGGGGGGTGGCCAGGGCAATCAGCCCCAGCATTTT,CSAREGGGQGNQPQHF
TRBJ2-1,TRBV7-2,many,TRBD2,TGTGCCAGCAGCTTAGTAGCGGGAGGCTACAATGAGCAGTTCTTC,CASSLVAGGYNEQFF
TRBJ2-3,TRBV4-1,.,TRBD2,TGCGCCAGCAGCCAAGGGGCGGGGGGACGCACAGATACGCAGTATTTT,CASSQGAGGRTDTQYF
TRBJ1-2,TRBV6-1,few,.,TGTGCCAGCAGCTTTAAAGAACTGGGAATAGGGGTTTATGGCTACACCTTC,CASSFKELGIGVYGYTF
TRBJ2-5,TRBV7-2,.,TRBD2,TGTGCCAGCAGCCTCACTAGCGTACAAGAGACCCAGTACTTC,CASSLTSVQETQYF
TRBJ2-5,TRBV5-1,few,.,TGCGCCAGCAGCTTGATGGGGCTTGGAGAGACCCAGTACTTC,CASSLMGLGETQYF
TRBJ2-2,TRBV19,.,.,TGTGCCAGTAGCCATCGGACACAGCGGAACACCGGGGAGCTGTTTTTT,CASSHRTQRNTGELFF
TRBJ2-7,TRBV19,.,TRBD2,TGTGCCAGTAGTGTTCGGACTAGCGGAAACTCCTACGAGCAGTACTTC,CASSVRTSGNSYEQYF
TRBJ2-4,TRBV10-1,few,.,TGCGCCAGCAGTGAGTCTCGGGTCGGGGGCATTCAGTACTTC,CASSESRVGGIQYF
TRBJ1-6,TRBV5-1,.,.,TGCGCCAGCAGCTTGCGTGGGGCAACCTATAATTCACCCCTCCACTTT,CASSLRGATYNSPLHF
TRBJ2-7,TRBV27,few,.,TGTGCCAGCAGTCTCTCCACCCTGGGCGTAGAGCAGTACTTC,CASSLSTLGVEQYF
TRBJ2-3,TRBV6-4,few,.,TGTGCCAGCAGGGGGGATCGGAGAAGCACAGATACGCAGTATTTT,CASRGDRRSTDTQYF
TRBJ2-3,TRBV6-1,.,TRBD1,TGTGCCACGAATACCGGGACAGCCACAGATACGCAGTATTTT,CATNTGTATDTQYF
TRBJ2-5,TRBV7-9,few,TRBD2,TGTGCCAGCAGCCAAGCGGGAGAAGAGACCCAGTACTTC,CASSQAGEETQYF
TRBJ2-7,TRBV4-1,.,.,TGCGCCAGCAGCCAAGTCCCCGGGACATCCAGCTCCTACGAGCAGTACTTC,CASSQVPGTSSSYEQYF
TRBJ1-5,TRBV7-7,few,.,TGTGCCAGCAGCTTAGGGGTAGATGAAATTAGCAATCAGCCCCAGCATTTT,CASSLGVDEISNQPQHF
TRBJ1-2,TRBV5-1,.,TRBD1,TGCGCCAGCAGCGAAAGACAGGGGAACTATGGCTACACCTTC,CASSERQGNYGYTF
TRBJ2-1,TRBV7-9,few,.,TGTGCCAGCAGCTTAGCTGAAGGAGAGCAGTTCTTC,CASSLAEGEQFF
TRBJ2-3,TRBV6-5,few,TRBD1,TGTGCCAGCAGTAACCGACAGGGATGGGGCACAGATACGCAGTATTTT,CASSNRQGWGTDTQYF
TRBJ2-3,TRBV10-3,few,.,TGTGCCACCAGGACCCGTTTCGTTACAGATACGCAGTATTTT,CATRTRFVTDTQYF
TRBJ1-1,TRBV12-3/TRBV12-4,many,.,TGTGCCAGCAGCACCCAGGCTTCGAACACTGAAGCTTTCTTT,CASSTQASNTEAFF
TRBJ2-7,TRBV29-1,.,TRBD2,TGCAGCGTGAAAAGCGGGAGCTCCTACGAGCAGTACTTC,CSVKSGSSYEQYF
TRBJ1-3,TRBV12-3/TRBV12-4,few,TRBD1,TGTGCCAGCAGTTATAGCGACAGGGGATCTGGAAACACCATATATTTT,CASSYSDRGSGNTIYF
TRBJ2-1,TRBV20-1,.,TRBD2,TGCAGTGCTAGAGATCTTAAAGCCAGGACTAGCGGGAGGGCCTACTACAATGAGCAGTTCTTC,CSARDLKARTSGRAYYNEQFF
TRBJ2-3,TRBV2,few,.,TGTGCCAGCAGGTCCTCAGACTACACAGATACGCAGTATTTT,CASRSSDYTDTQYF
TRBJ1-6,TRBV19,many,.,TGTGCCAGTAGCAACGGAGGGGGAAATTCACCCCTCCACTTT,CASSNGGGNSPLHF
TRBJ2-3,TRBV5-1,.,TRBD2,TGCGCCAGCAGCAAGACTAGCCCCAGCACAGATACGCAGTATTTT,CASSKTSPSTDTQYF
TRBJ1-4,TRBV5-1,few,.,TGCGCCAGCAGCCGGACTCAGCCCAATAATGAAAAACTGTTTTTT,CASSRTQPNNEKLFF
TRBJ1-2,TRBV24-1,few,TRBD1,TGTGCCACCAGTGGGGCGACAGGGACAGTCAAGGATGGCTACACCTTC,CATSGATGTVKDGYTF
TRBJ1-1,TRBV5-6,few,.,TGTGCCAGCAGCTTTGGGGGCCGAGCCTCAATGAACACTGAAGCTTTCTTT,CASSFGGRASMNTEAFF